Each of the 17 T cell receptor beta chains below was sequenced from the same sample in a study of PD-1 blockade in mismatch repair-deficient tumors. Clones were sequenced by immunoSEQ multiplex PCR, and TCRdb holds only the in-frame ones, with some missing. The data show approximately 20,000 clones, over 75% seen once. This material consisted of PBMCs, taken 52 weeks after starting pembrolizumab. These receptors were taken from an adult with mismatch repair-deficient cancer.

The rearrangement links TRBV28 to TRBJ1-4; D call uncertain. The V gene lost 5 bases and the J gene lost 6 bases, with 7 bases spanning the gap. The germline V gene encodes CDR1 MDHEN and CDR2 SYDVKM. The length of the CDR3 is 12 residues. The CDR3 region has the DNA TGTGCCAGCAGTCCTCCGGATGAAAAACTGTTTTTT. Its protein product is CASSPPDEKLFF. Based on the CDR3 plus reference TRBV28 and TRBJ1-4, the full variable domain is DVKVTQSSRYLVKRTGEKVFLECVQDMDHENMFWYRQDPGLGLRLIYFSYDVKMKEKGDIPEGYSVSREKKERFSLILESASTNQTSMYLCASSPPDEKLFFGSGTQLSVL.

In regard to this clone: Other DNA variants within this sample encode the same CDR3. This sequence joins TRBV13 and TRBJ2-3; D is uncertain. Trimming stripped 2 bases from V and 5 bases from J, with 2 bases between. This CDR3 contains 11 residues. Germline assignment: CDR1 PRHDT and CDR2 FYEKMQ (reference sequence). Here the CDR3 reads CASSLLDTQYF. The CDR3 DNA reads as TGTGCCAGCAGCTTACTAGATACGCAGTATTTT.

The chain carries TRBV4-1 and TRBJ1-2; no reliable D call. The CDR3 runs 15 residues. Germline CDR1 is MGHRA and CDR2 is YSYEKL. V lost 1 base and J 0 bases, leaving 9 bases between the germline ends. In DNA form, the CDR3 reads TGCGCCAGCAGCCAAGCCGTCCGGGCTAACTATGGCTACACCTTC. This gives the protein CASSQAVRANYGYTF.

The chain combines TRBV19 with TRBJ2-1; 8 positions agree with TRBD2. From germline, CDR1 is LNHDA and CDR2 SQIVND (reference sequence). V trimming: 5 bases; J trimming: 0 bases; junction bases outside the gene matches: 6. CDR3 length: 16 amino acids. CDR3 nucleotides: TGTGCCAGTAGTCCCGAGCGGGAGAGCTCCTACAATGAGCAGTTCTTC. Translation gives CASSPERESSYNEQFF. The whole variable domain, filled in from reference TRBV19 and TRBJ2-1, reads DGGITQSPKYLFRKEGQNVTLSCEQNLNHDAMYWYRQDPGQGLRLIYYSQIVNDFQKGDIAEGYSVSREKKESFPLTVTSAQKNPTAFYLCASSPERESSYNEQFFGPGTRLTVL.

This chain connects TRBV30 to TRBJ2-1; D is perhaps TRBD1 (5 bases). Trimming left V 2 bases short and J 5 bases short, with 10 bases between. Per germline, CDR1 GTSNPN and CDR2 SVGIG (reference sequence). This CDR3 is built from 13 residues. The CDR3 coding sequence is TGTGCCTGGAGTCTGGCAGGGAACAATGAGCAGTTCTTC. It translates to CAWSLAGNNEQFF.

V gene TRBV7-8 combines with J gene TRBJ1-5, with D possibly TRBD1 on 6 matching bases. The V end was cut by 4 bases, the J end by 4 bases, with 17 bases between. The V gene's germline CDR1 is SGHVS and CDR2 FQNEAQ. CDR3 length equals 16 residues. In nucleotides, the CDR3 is TGTGCCAGCAGCTCCTACGGGACAAGCTTGAATCAGCCCCAGCATTTT. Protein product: CASSSYGTSLNQPQHF.

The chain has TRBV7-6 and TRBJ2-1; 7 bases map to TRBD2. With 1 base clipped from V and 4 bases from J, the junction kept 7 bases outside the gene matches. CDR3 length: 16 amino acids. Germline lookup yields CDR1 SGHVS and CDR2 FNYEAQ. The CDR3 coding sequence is TGTGCCAGCAGCTTAGAGAGGAGCGGGACTTACAATGAGCAGTTCTTC. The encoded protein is CASSLERSGTYNEQFF.

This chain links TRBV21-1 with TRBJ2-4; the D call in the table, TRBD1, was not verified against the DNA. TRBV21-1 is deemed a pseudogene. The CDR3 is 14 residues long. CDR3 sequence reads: CASSKKKGVDIQYF. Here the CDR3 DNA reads TGTGCCAGCAGCAAAAAGAAGGGGGTGGACATTCAGTACTTC.

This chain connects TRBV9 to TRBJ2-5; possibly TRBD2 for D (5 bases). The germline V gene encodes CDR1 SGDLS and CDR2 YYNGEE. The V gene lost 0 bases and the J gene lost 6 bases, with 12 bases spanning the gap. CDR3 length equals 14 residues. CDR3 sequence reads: CASSVGGVQKTQYF. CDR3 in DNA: TGTGCCAGCAGCGTAGGGGGAGTTCAGAAGACCCAGTACTTC.

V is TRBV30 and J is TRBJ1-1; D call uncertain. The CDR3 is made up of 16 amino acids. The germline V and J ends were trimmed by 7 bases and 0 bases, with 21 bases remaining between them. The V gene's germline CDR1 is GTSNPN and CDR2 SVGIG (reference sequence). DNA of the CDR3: TGTGCCTCATCACGACCTAGAGATTCCGTGAACACTGAAGCTTTCTTT. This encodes CASSRPRDSVNTEAFF. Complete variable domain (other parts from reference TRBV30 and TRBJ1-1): SQTIHQWPATLVQPVGSPLSLECTVEGTSNPNLYWYRQAAGRGLQLLFYSVGIGQISSEVPQNLSASRPQDRQFILSSKKLLLSDSGFYLCASSRPRDSVNTEAFFGQGTRLTVV.

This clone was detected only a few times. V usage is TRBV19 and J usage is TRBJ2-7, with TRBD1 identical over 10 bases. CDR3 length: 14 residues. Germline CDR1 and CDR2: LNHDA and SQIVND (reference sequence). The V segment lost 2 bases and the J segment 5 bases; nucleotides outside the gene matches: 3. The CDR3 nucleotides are TGTGCCAGTAGTATAAGGGGACAGGGGAACGAGCAGTACTTC. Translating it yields CASSIRGQGNEQYF. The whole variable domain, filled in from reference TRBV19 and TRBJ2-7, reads DGGITQSPKYLFRKEGQNVTLSCEQNLNHDAMYWYRQDPGQGLRLIYYSQIVNDFQKGDIAEGYSVSREKKESFPLTVTSAQKNPTAFYLCASSIRGQGNEQYFGPGTRLTVT.

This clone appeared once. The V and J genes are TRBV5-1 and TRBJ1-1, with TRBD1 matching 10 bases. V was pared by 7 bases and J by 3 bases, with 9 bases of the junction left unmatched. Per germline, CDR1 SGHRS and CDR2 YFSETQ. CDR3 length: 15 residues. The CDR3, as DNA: TGCGCCAGCGGTTGGGGGACAGGGGAAGACACTGAAGCTTTCTTT. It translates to CASGWGTGEDTEAFF. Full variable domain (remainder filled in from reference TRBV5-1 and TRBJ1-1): KAGVTQTPRYLIKTRGQQVTLSCSPISGHRSVSWYQQTPGQGLQFLFEYFSETQRNKGNFPGRFSGRQFSNSRSEMNVSTLELGDSALYLCASGWGTGEDTEAFFGQGTRLTVV.

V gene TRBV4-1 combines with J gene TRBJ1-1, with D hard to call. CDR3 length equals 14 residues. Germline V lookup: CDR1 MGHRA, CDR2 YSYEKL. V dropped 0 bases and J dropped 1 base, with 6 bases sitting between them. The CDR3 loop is CASSQDQANTEAFF. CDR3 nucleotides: TGCGCCAGCAGCCAAGATCAGGCGAACACTGAAGCTTTCTTT.

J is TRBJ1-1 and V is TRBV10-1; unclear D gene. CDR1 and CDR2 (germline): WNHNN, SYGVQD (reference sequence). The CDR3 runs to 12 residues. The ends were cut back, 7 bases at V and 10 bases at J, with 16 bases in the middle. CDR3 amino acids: CASTSGSEGAFF. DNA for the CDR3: TGCGCCAGCACCTCGGGGAGCGAGGGAGCTTTCTTT.

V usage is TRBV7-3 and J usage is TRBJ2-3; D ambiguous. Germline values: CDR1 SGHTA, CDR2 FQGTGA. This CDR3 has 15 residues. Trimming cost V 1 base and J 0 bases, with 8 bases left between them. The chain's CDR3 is CASSLSGFSTDTQYF. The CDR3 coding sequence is TGTGCCAGCAGCTTAAGCGGTTTTAGCACAGATACGCAGTATTTT. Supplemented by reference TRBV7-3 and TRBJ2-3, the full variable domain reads GAGVSQTPSNKVTEKGKYVELRCDPISGHTALYWYRQSLGQGPEFLIYFQGTGAADDSGLPNDRFFAVRPEGSVSTLKIQRTERGDSAVYLCASSLSGFSTDTQYFGPGTRLTVL.

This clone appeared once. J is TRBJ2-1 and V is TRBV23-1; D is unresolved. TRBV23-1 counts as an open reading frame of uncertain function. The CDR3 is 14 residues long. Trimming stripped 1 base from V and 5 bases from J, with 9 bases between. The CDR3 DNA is TGCGCCAGCAGTCAATTGTCTCGGGACAATGAGCAGTTCTTC. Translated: CASSQLSRDNEQFF.

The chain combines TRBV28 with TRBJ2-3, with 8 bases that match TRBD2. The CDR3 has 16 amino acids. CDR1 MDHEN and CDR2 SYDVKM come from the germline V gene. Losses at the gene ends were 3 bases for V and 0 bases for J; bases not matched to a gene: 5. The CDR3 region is CASSLSGRRSTDTQYF. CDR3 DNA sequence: TGTGCCAGCAGTTTGAGCGGGAGACGCAGCACAGATACGCAGTATTTT. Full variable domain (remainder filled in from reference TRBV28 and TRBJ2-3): DVKVTQSSRYLVKRTGEKVFLECVQDMDHENMFWYRQDPGLGLRLIYFSYDVKMKEKGDIPEGYSVSREKKERFSLILESASTNQTSMYLCASSLSGRRSTDTQYFGPGTRLTVL.